This note documents a single T cell receptor beta chain sequence. This clone has a single count. Its antigen is currently not known. Per-base qualities were not stored, and no clone one base away is much larger. The data belong to a study of blood T cell repertoires in COVID-19 (dated by TCRdb to the early 2020s). About the investigation overall: The collaborator samples originated in the United States, Italy and Spain and spanned the acute and convalescent phases of COVID-19. The prospective study material was composed of cDNA or gDNA derived from T cells, B-cell-depleted T cells, or PBMCs. Subjects who had been exposed to COVID-19, were actively infected with it, or had recovered from it provided the deeply sampled blood TCRbeta repertoires that made up the dataset. The repertoires were made available in a free public database intended to serve as a resource for research on the immune response to SARS-CoV-2. Samples came from the ongoing ImmuneRACE study (first 160 participants) plus 1,254 subjects from 6 global collaborators. A de-identified subject ID, COVID-19 status, age in years and sex were almost always included in the sample metadata. Where available, HLA class I and class II types were obtained from metadata supplied by the sample provider rather than from assay-based typing. Study-level results and caveats: How much clinical and demographic metadata was included differed by source and by participant, and the metadata was provided uncurated.

The immunoSEQ Assay, a bias-controlled multiplex PCR, was used to amplify TCRbeta CDR3 regions from genomic DNA. Turning to the authors' computational methods: The number of nucleated cells in each sample was estimated from the amplification of reference gene primers within the assay. Sequence reads were collapsed and filtered to measure the absolute abundance of every unique TCRbeta CDR3 rearrangement. Productive Simpson clonality was computed per sample as the square root of Simpson's diversity index over productive rearrangements. In its TCRdb copy, this immuneACCESS table keeps in-frame sequences only and misses some clones. Where compared with another copy, unresolved V genes explain less than half of these, and the others have no known cause. The V and J calls and the clone size are those of that table, but D and trimming were determined from the DNA. The sample table shows under 550,000 clones, and about 90% are seen once. The top ten clonotypes cover roughly 0.78% of the sample.

V was cut back by 1 base and J by 7 bases, leaving a gap of 11 bases between them. The germline V gene (reference sequence) supplies CDR1 LGHDT and CDR2 YNNKEL. The cysteine opens and the phenylalanine closes a CDR3 of 15 amino acids. CDR3 DNA is the only sequence kept; it has 45 bases, read in frame from the first base. One collaborating source in Seattle enrolled patients during active infection and followed them longitudinally through the course of disease. Whole blood was collected in K2EDTA tubes by collaborating institutions according to the institutions' own protocols. Collaborator samples were shipped for TCRbeta analysis as frozen whole blood, isolated PBMCs, or DNA extracted from either sample type.

The source of this sequence is a young man with COVID-19, enrolled during active disease. The sequence links TRBV3-1 (or the pseudogene TRBV3-2) to TRBJ1-6; confidence is insufficient to name the D gene. The sequencing input was peripheral blood. The DNA sequence is given as TGTGCCAGCAGCCAAGGATCGTCCCGGAATTCACCCCTCCACTTT. It is translated as CASSQGSSRNSPLHF.